Following are 23 T cell receptor beta chains from one sample sequenced in a study of blood T cell repertoires in COVID-19. Sequencing used immunoSEQ multiplex PCR; TCRdb keeps in-frame clones, though not all of them. Found here are 89,000 or so clones, 86% of them singletons; the top ten hold roughly 8%. Sequencing used peripheral blood. The receptors were gathered from a man aged 45-65 years with active COVID-19.

This chain joins TRBV27 and TRBJ1-1; D is undetermined. The V end was cut by 4 bases, the J end by 3 bases, with 6 bases between. The CDR3 runs 12 residues. Germline lookup yields CDR1 MNHEY and CDR2 SMNVEV (reference sequence). Here the CDR3 DNA reads TGTGCCAGCAGTTCCCTACACACTGAAGCTTTCTTT. It codes for CASSSLHTEAFF.

The genes are TRBV9 and TRBJ2-7; 7 bases line up with TRBD1. The CDR3 is 13 amino acids. CDR1 and CDR2 (germline): SGDLS, YYNGEE. Germline trimming cut 2 bases from V and 5 bases from J; bases unmatched to any gene: 4. The CDR3 DNA is TGTGCCAGCAGCGTGCTGACAGGGAACGAGCAGTACTTC. It specifies CASSVLTGNEQYF.

The chain combines TRBV4-3 with TRBJ2-3; 7 nucleotides agree with TRBD2. CDR3 length: 18 amino acids. Germline assignment: CDR1 LGHNA and CDR2 YSLEER. V lost 0 bases to trimming and J lost 0 bases; unmatched junction nucleotides: 9. The CDR3 sequence: CASSQDFGFGGSTDTQYF. As DNA, the CDR3 is TGCGCCAGCAGCCAAGATTTCGGTTTCGGGGGGAGCACAGATACGCAGTATTTT.

The chain couples TRBV9 to TRBJ2-2, with 7 nucleotides matching TRBD1. Germline values: CDR1 SGDLS, CDR2 YYNGEE. Unmatched junction bases numbered 10, after V lost 3 bases and J lost 5 bases. This CDR3 region has 16 residues. CDR3 sequence (DNA): TGTGCCAGCAGCGCTTTTGACAGGGCTGGAACCGGGGAGCTGTTTTTT. It encodes CASSAFDRAGTGELFF.

The chain uses TRBV7-9 and TRBJ2-7, with 7 bases that match TRBD1. The trim removed 5 bases at V and 4 bases at J, leaving 14 bases unmatched. The CDR3 length is 16 residues. CDR1 is SEHNR, CDR2 FQNEAQ, per germline (reference sequence). Written as DNA, the CDR3 is TGTGCCAGCAGCCCCCGGCTCCGGGACAGCGTTTACGAGCAGTACTTC. It encodes CASSPRLRDSVYEQYF. The full variable domain, in which reference TRBV7-9 and TRBJ2-7 provide the parts outside the CDR3, is DTGVSQNPRHKITKRGQNVTFRCDPISEHNRLYWYRQTLGQGPEFLTYFQNEAQLEKSRLLSDRFSAERPKGSFSTLEIQRTEQGDSAMYLCASSPRLRDSVYEQYFGPGTRLTVT.

The V gene is TRBV28, the J gene TRBJ2-4, with D possibly matching TRBD1 (6 bases). The germline V gene has CDR1 MDHEN and CDR2 SYDVKM. The CDR3 length is 16 residues. V dropped 3 bases and J dropped 1 base, with 13 bases sitting between them. CDR3 DNA: TGTGCCAGCAGTTTCACAGGGATGACGGCCAAAAACATTCAGTACTTC. Translation gives CASSFTGMTAKNIQYF.

V gene TRBV9 combines with J gene TRBJ2-2; D is ambiguous. The CDR3 loop spans 14 amino acids. Germline V lookup: CDR1 SGDLS, CDR2 YYNGEE. V lost 1 base and J 2 bases, leaving 6 bases between the germline ends. The CDR3 nucleotides read TGTGCCAGCAGCGTAAGACAAAACACCGGGGAGCTGTTTTTT. Its translation is CASSVRQNTGELFF.

V usage is TRBV6-5 and J usage is TRBJ1-1, with D possibly matching TRBD1 (5 bases). With 7 bases removed from V and 0 bases from J, the gap between germline ends came to 15 bases. The CDR3 is 15 amino acids. Germline values: CDR1 MNHEY, CDR2 SVGAGI. CDR3 bases: TGTGCCAGCAAGTCGACGGGGACTATGAACACTGAAGCTTTCTTT. Its translation: CASKSTGTMNTEAFF.

As concerns this clone: This clone may be a read error of a much larger clone one base away. This sample includes further DNA sequences coding for the same CDR3. The chain couples TRBV27 to TRBJ2-2, with D possibly matching TRBD1 (5 bases). Germline CDR1 is MNHEY and CDR2 is SMNVEV (reference sequence). This CDR3 region has 17 residues. The DNA for the CDR3 is TGTGCTAGCAGTTCCCACCCCGAGTCCCAAGGGGTCGGGGAGCTGTTTTTT. This translates into CASSSHPESQGVGELFF.

J is TRBJ2-7 and V is TRBV9; D is unresolved. Trimming removed 0 bases at V and 3 bases at J, with 13 bases between. The germline CDR1 and CDR2 sequences are SGDLS and YYNGEE. The CDR3 runs 15 residues. CDR3 nucleotides: TGTGCCAGCAGCGTAGGTCCGGAGCCCCGCTACGAGCAGTACTTC. Its translation is CASSVGPEPRYEQYF. Together with reference TRBV9 and TRBJ2-7, the CDR3 gives the full variable domain: DSGVTQTPKHLITATGQRVTLRCSPRSGDLSVYWYQQSLDQGLQFLIQYYNGEERAKGNILERFSAQQFPDLHSELNLSSLELGDSALYFCASSVGPEPRYEQYFGPGTRLTVT.

The chain recombines TRBV4-2 with TRBJ1-6; D gene uncertain. The CDR3 contains 15 residues. Germline V gene lookup returns CDR1 LGHNA and CDR2 YNFKEQ. Trimming took off 1 base at V and 10 bases at J, with 14 bases between the two ends. The CDR3 DNA reads TGTGCCAGCAGCCAAGCCGGGGAGGGATGGTCACCCCTCCACTTT. Translating it yields CASSQAGEGWSPLHF.

The chain uses TRBV29-1 and TRBJ2-1; perhaps TRBD2 as D (5 bases). The CDR3 is 10 amino acids. Germline CDR1 and CDR2: SQVTM and ANQGSEA. V was shortened by 6 bases and J by 10 bases, with 10 bases between the two germline ends. The CDR3 region has the DNA TGCAGCGTCAGAACGGGGGAGCAGTTCTTC. Protein sequence: CSVRTGEQFF.

The rearrangement joins TRBV7-6 to TRBJ1-3; no firm D call. The CDR3 contains 15 residues. Germline CDR1 SGHVS, CDR2 FNYEAQ. The V gene lost 4 bases and the J gene lost 1 base, with 11 bases spanning the gap. The CDR3 region is CASSSDLVSGNTIYF. The CDR3 DNA reads TGTGCCAGCAGCTCCGATCTAGTTTCTGGAAACACCATATATTTT.

This clone was observed a few times. This chain joins TRBV3-1 (or the pseudogene TRBV3-2) and TRBJ1-3; maybe TRBD1 (5 bases). This CDR3 comprises 16 residues. Germline-derived CDR1 and CDR2 are LGHDT and YNNKEL (reference sequence). V lost 1 base and J lost 4, with 14 bases in between. The CDR3 loop is CASSQGGGAKGNTIYF. Written as DNA, the CDR3 is TGTGCCAGCAGCCAAGGCGGAGGGGCGAAGGGAAACACCATATATTTT.

This chain links TRBV19 with TRBJ2-7; TRBD2 matches 10 bases. V shed 6 bases, J shed 2 bases, and the junction held 4 bases outside the gene matches. Germline V gives CDR1 LNHDA, CDR2 SQIVND (reference sequence). The CDR3 covers 14 residues. CDR3 bases: TGTGCCAGTAGCAAGCGGGAGGGTCCCTACGAGCAGTACTTC. It codes for CASSKREGPYEQYF. Full variable domain (remainder filled in from reference TRBV19 and TRBJ2-7): DGGITQSPKYLFRKEGQNVTLSCEQNLNHDAMYWYRQDPGQGLRLIYYSQIVNDFQKGDIAEGYSVSREKKESFPLTVTSAQKNPTAFYLCASSKREGPYEQYFGPGTRLTVT.

The chain combines TRBV18 with TRBJ2-7; 7 nucleotides agree with TRBD1. Germline CDR1 KGHSH, CDR2 LQKENI. The CDR3 is 15 residues long. V shed 2 bases and J 2 bases; nucleotides not matched to a gene: 6. For the CDR3, the DNA is TGTGCCAGCTCACCAGACAGGGCCCGGACCTACGAGCAGTACTTC. Translated, it gives CASSPDRARTYEQYF.

The chain uses TRBV21-1 and TRBJ2-1; the DNA was not used to check the table's D call, TRBD2. TRBV21-1 is tagged as a pseudogene. CDR3 size: 16 residues. CDR3 sequence reads: CASSPNTGGSYNEQFF. The CDR3 DNA reads as TGTGCCAGCAGCCCCAACACGGGGGGAAGCTACAATGAGCAGTTCTTC.

Note on this clone: Other DNA variants within this sample encode the same CDR3. V usage is TRBV7-2 and J usage is TRBJ2-5; 9 bases map to TRBD2. The germline gives CDR1 SGHTA, CDR2 FQGNSA. This CDR3 has 15 residues. V lost 3 bases to trimming and J lost 3 bases; unmatched junction nucleotides: 5. The CDR3 here is CASSLALAGKETQYF. DNA of the CDR3: TGTGCCAGCAGCTTGGCACTAGCGGGTAAAGAGACCCAGTACTTC.

This clone has just one count. The chain links TRBV19 to TRBJ2-1; D ambiguous. This CDR3 comprises 13 residues. CDR1 and CDR2 from the germline V gene are LNHDA and SQIVND (reference sequence). The V end was cut by 3 bases, the J end by 7 bases, with 10 bases between. For the CDR3, the DNA is TGTGCCAGTAGTATCAATACAGTTAATGAGCAGTTCTTC. Protein sequence: CASSINTVNEQFF.

This clone was picked up one time. The genes are TRBV28 and TRBJ2-7; 16 bases are a match to TRBD2. After removal of 4 bases from V and 7 bases from J, the junction contained 13 bases not matched to a gene. CDR3 length equals 18 residues. Germline values: CDR1 MDHEN, CDR2 SYDVKM. This chain's CDR3 is CASSSTSGTSGRVWEQYF. CDR3 bases: TGTGCCAGCAGTTCAACATCCGGGACTAGCGGGAGGGTTTGGGAGCAGTACTTC.

The chain couples TRBV19 to TRBJ1-3, with D possibly TRBD1 on 5 matching bases. In germline, CDR1 is LNHDA, CDR2 SQIVND (reference sequence). The CDR3 runs 15 residues. V was pared by 5 bases and J by 7 bases, with 18 bases between. CDR3 sequence: CASSPSGGRRNTIYF. Written as DNA, the CDR3 is TGTGCCAGTAGTCCCAGCGGGGGACGGCGGAACACCATATATTTT.

J is TRBJ1-4 and V is TRBV15; 7 bases are shared with TRBD1. Germline loops: CDR1 LNHNV, CDR2 YYDKDF (reference sequence). V lost 0 bases and J lost 7; bases outside the gene matches: 8. The CDR3 totals 16 residues. In nucleotides, the CDR3 is TGTGCCACCAGCAGAGATCTTCGACAGGGCGTTGAAAAACTGTTTTTT. Translating it yields CATSRDLRQGVEKLFF.

The chain employs TRBV3-1 (or the pseudogene TRBV3-2) and TRBJ2-1; 12 positions agree with TRBD1. The germline V gene has CDR1 LGHDT and CDR2 YNNKEL (reference sequence). The CDR3 has 15 residues. Trimming removed 4 bases from V and 8 bases from J; junction bases left unmatched: 6. The CDR3 reads CASSRTGQGAYEQFF. The DNA for the CDR3 is TGTGCCAGCAGCCGTACGGGACAGGGGGCTTATGAGCAGTTCTTC.